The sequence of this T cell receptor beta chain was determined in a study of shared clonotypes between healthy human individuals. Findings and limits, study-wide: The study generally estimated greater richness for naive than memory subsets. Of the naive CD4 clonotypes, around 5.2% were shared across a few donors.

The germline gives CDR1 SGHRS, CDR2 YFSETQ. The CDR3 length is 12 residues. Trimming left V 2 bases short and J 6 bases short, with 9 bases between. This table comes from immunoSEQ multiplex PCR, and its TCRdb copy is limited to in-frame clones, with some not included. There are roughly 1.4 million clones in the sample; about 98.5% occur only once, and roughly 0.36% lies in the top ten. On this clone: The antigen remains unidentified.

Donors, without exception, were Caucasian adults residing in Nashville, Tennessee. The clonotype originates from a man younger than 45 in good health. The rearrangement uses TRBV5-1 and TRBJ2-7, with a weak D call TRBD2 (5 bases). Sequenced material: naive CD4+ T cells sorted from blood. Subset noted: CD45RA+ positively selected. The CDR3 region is CASSFDYSEQYF. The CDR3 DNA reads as TGCGCCAGCAGCTTTGACTACTCCGAGCAGTACTTC.